This TCR beta chain is from a study of patients and donors after allogeneic stem cell transplantation. Germline V CDR1 and CDR2: KGHDR, SFDVKD. CDR3 size: 14 residues. V was pared by 8 bases and J by 3 bases, with 5 bases of the junction left unmatched. TCRdb ran MiXCR on the RT-PCR reads and lists one entry per CDR3 protein. The sample lists about 410,000 distinct CDR3 sequences; more than 15% were seen once. The chain is built from TRBV24-1 and TRBJ2-3; 9 bases match TRBD1. This receptor was obtained from a human donor who was either an allogeneic HSCT recipient or a stem cell or donor lymphocyte infusion donor (not recorded which). It is not recorded whose cells these are; they may come from a transplant donor. The sequenced sample was blood, either unsorted or a sorted T cell fraction (not recorded which). The CDR3 loop reads CATIPTGGTDTQYF. The CDR3 region has the DNA TGTGCCACCATCCCGACAGGGGGTACAGATACGCAGTATTTT.